This T cell receptor (beta chain) appears in the sequencing data of a study of cytomegalovirus exposure and HLA in healthy donors. A note on this clone: No antigen is known for it.

Findings and limits, study-wide: Generally TCR sequences proved uncommon, though certain public TCRs appeared in numerous donors. In presence/absence analyses, roughly uniform sequencing depth across donors was assumed.

PCR involved 60 Vbeta and 13 Jbeta primers. The data were produced by immunoSEQ multiplex PCR, yet TCRdb's version contains in-frame clones alone and is incomplete. The sample has some 130,000 clones; roughly four fifths are singletons. V lost 0 bases and J lost 9, with 8 bases in between. Germline V gives CDR1 DFQATT, CDR2 SNEGSKA (reference sequence). The CDR3 consists of 11 residues. The V call is TRBV20-1, the J call TRBJ2-5; a weak D match, TRBD2 (6 bases). The receptor's source is a male donor in good health and CMV-seropositive. The sample consisted of PBMCs. CDR3 amino acids: CSARERRAQYF. The CDR3 coding sequence is TGCAGTGCTAGAGAGAGGAGGGCCCAGTACTTC.